This T cell receptor (beta chain) was recorded in a study of T-cell reconstitution after alpha-beta-depleted transplantation in children. Whole-study results and caveats: After transplant, high TCRbeta diversity at day 60 in some patients arose from surviving recipient T cells and thymic progenitors. One year post-transplant, T-cell counts and diversity were largely derived from T cells produced anew. Expanded graft clones numbering several hundred reportedly gave rise to alpha-beta T cells about two months after transplant.

This clonotype was observed at least ten times. The antigen remains undetermined. Preparation of the TCRbeta library was carried out with unique molecular identifiers. TCRdb re-called the PCR reads through MiXCR, storing one row per CDR3 protein. The sample shows under 300,000 distinct CDR3 sequences, 11% of them seen only once. Source: peripheral blood, taken 180 days after TCRalphabeta/CD19-depleted stem cell transplant. This receptor was obtained from a male patient under 10 years old who had a stem cell transplant for chronic granulomatous disease, so the T cells may come from the graft donor.

CDR3 sequence reads: CASSLGAGVVVEQFF. In DNA form, the CDR3 reads TGCGCCAGCAGCTTGGGAGCGGGAGTGGTGGTTGAGCAGTTCTTC. This rearrangement joins TRBV5-1 to TRBJ2-1, with 8 bases that match TRBD2. Per the germline V gene, CDR1 is SGHRS and CDR2 is YFSETQ. J was trimmed by 9 bases and V by 0 bases; bases with no gene match: 8. This CDR3 region has 15 residues.